The TCR beta chain described here comes from a study of blood T cell repertoires in COVID-19. Study as a whole: Some COVID-19 samples were acute and others convalescent; all came from the United States, Italy and Spain. The cDNA or gDNA used as material had been derived from T cells, B-cell-depleted T cells, or PBMCs.

As handled by the study authors: Amplification of reference gene primers was used by the study to estimate nucleated cell counts. Sequenced by immunoSEQ multiplex PCR; TCRdb stores in-frame clones only, minus some. The V and J calls and clone size were taken over from that table, and D and trimming were inferred from the DNA. The data hold 180,000 or so clones, with approximately 81% observed a single time. A Seattle source enrolled patients during active infection and followed them longitudinally. The CDR3 has 13 residues. V lost 4 bases, J lost 0 bases, and 3 bases stayed unmatched. The germline V gene has CDR1 GTSNPN and CDR2 SVGIG (reference sequence).

This TCR was recovered from a woman aged 70-85 years with COVID-19, enrolled during active disease. The genes are TRBV30 and TRBJ2-7; TRBD2 matches at 7 bases. Sample: peripheral blood. CDR3 residues: CAWTSGSSYEQYF. The CDR3 DNA reads TGTGCCTGGACTAGCGGTAGCTCCTACGAGCAGTACTTC.